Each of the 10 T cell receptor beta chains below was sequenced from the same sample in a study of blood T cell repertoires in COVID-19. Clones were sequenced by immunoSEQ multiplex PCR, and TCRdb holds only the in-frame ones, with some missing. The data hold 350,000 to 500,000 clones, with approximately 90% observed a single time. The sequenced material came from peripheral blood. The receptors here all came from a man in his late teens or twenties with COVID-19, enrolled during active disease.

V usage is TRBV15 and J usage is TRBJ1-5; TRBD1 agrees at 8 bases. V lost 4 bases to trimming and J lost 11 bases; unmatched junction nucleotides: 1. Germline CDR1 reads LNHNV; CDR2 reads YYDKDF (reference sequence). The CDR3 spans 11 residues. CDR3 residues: CATSKQGAQHF. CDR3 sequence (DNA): TGTGCCACCAGCAAACAGGGGGCCCAGCATTTT.

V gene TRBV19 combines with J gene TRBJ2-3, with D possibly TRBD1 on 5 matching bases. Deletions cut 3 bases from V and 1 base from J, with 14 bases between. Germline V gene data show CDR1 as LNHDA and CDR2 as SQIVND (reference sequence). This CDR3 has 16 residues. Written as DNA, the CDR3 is TGTGCCAGTAGTATTCTCTTCGCCAGGGGCACAGATACGCAGTATTTT. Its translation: CASSILFARGTDTQYF.

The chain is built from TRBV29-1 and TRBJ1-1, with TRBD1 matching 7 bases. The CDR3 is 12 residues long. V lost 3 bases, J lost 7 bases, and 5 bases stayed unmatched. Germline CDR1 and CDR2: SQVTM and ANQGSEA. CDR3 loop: CSVDGTDLEAFF. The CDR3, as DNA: TGCAGCGTTGATGGGACAGACCTTGAAGCTTTCTTT.

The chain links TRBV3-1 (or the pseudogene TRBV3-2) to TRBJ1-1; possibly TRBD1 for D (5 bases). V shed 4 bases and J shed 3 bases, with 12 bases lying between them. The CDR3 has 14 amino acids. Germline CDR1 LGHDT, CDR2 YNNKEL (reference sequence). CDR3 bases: TGTGCCAGCAGCCCGCGGGGGAGGGACACTGAAGCTTTCTTT. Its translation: CASSPRGRDTEAFF.

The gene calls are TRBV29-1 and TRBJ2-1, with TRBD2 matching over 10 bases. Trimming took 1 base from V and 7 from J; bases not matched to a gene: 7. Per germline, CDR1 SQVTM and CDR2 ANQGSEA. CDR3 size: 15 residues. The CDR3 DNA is TGCAGCGTTGAAGGGCCAGCGGGAGGGCATAATGAGCAGTTCTTC. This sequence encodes CSVEGPAGGHNEQFF.

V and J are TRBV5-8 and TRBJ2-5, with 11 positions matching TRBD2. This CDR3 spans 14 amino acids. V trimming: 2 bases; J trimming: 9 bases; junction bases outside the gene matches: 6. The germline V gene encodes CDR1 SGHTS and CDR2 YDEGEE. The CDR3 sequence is CASSLGLAGGSQYF. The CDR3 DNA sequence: TGTGCCAGCAGCTTAGGTCTAGCGGGAGGTTCCCAGTACTTC. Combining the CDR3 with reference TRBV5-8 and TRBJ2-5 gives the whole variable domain EAGVTQSPTHLIKTRGQQATLRCSPISGHTSVYWYQQALGLGLQFLLWYDEGEERNRGNFPPRFSGRQFPNYSSELNVNALELEDSALYLCASSLGLAGGSQYFGPGTRLLVL.

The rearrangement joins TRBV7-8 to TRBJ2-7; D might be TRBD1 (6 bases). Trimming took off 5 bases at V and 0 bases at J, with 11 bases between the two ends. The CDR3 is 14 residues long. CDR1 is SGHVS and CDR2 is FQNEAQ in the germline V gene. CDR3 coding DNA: TGTGCCAGCAGCCGGACAGAAAACTCCTACGAGCAGTACTTC. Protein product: CASSRTENSYEQYF.

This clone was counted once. CDR3 loop: CASSLWQNTEAFF. The CDR3 DNA follows: TGTGCCAGCAGCTTATGGCAGAACACTGAAGCTTTCTTT. The chain couples TRBV7-2 to TRBJ1-1; D is ambiguous. Trimming shortened V by 2 bases and J by 1 base, and 5 bases separated the two germline ends. Germline assignment: CDR1 SGHTA and CDR2 FQGNSA. This CDR3 region has 13 residues.

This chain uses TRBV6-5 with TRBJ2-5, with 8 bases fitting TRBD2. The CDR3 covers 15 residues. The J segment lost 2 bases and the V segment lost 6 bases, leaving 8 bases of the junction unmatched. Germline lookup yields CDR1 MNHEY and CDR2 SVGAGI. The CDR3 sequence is CASSFSGATQETQYF. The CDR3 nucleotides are TGTGCCAGCAGCTTTAGCGGGGCTACTCAAGAGACCCAGTACTTC.

Written as DNA, the CDR3 is TGTGCCATCAGAGAAGGGGGCGAAGACGAGCAGTACTTC. This translates into CAIREGGEDEQYF. The V and J genes are TRBV10-3 and TRBJ2-7; 7 bases map to TRBD1. Germline values: CDR1 ENHRY, CDR2 SYGVKD. Trimming at V came to 6 bases and at J to 5 bases, leaving 7 bases not matched to a gene. This CDR3 is 13 amino acids long.